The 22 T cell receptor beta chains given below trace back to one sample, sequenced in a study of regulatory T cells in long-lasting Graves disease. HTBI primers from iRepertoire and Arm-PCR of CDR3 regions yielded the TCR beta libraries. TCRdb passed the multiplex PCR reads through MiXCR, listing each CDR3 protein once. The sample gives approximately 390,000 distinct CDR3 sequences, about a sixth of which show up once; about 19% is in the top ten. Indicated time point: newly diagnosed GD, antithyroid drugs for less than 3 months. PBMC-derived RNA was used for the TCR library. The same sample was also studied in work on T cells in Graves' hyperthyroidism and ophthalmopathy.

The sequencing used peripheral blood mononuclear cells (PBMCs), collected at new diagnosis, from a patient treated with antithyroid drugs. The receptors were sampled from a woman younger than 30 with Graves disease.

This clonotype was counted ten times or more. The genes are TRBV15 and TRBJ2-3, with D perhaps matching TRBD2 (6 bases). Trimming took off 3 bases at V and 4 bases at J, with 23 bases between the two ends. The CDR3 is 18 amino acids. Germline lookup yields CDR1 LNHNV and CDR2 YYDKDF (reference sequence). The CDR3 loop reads CATSRGGGGTSMADTQYF. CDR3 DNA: TGTGCCACCAGCAGGGGGGGTGGGGGGACCTCGATGGCAGATACGCAGTATTTT.

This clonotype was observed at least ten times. CDR3 DNA: TGTGCCAGCAGTTTCTCCGGAGGGAACACTGAAGCTTTCTTT. Its protein product is CASSFSGGNTEAFF. The rearrangement uses TRBV12-3 or TRBV12-4 and TRBJ1-1; D call uncertain. CDR3 length: 14 amino acids. V lost 3 bases, J lost 1 base, and 9 bases lay in between.

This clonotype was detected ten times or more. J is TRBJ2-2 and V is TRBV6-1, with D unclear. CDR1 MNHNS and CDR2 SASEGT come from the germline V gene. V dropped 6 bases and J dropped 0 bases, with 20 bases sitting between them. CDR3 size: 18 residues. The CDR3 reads CASSSLSLGLANTGELFF. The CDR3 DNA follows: TGTGCCAGCAGCTCCCTCTCCCTCGGGCTAGCGAACACCGGGGAGCTGTTTTTT.

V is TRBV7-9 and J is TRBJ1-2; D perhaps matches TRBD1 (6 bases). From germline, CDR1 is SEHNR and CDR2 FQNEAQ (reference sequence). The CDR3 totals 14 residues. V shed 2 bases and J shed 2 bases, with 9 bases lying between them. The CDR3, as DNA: TGTGCCAGCAGCTTAAGGACAGAGAACTATGGCTACACCTTC. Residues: CASSLRTENYGYTF.

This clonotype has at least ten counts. The CDR3 DNA follows: TGTGCCAGCCGCGAGGGGGGGCGGGGCACAGATACGCAGTATTTT. Its protein product is CASREGGRGTDTQYF. The genes are TRBV12-3 or TRBV12-4 and TRBJ2-3; maybe TRBD2 (7 bases). Trimming removed 8 bases from V and 1 base from J, with 16 bases in between. The CDR3 totals 15 residues.

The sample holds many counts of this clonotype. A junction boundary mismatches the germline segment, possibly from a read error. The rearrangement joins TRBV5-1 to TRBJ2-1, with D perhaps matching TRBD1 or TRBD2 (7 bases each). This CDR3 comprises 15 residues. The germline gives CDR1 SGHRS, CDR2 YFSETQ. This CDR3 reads CASSLQGGSNNEQFF. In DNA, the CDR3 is TGTGCCAGCAGCTTGCAGGGGGGGAGTAACAATGAGCAGTTCTTC.

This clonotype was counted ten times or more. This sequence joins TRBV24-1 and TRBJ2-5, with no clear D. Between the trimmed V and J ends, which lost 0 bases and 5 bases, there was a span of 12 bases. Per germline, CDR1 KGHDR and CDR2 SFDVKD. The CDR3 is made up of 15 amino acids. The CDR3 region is CATSDLTDEWETQYF. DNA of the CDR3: TGTGCCACCAGTGATTTGACTGACGAGTGGGAGACCCAGTACTTC.

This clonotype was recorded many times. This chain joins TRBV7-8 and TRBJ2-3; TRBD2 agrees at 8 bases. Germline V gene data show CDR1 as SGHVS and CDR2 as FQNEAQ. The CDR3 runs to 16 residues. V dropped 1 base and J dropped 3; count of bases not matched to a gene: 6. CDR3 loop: CASSLGAGGITDTQYF. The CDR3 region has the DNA TGTGCCAGCAGCTTAGGGGCGGGAGGCATAACAGATACGCAGTATTTT.

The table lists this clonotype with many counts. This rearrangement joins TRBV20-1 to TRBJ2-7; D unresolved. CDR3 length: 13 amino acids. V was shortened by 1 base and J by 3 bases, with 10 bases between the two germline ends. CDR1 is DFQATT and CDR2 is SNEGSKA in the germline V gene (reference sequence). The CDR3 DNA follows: TGCAGTGCTAGAGGTTGGTCTCACTACGAGCAGTACTTC. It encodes CSARGWSHYEQYF.

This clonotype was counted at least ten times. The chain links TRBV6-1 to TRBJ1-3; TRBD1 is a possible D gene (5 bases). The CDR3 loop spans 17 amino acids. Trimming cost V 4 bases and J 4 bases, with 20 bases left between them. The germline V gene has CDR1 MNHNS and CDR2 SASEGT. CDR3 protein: CASSAGEVGVSGNTIYF. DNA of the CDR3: TGTGCCAGCAGTGCCGGGGAAGTAGGGGTTTCGGGAAACACCATATATTTT.

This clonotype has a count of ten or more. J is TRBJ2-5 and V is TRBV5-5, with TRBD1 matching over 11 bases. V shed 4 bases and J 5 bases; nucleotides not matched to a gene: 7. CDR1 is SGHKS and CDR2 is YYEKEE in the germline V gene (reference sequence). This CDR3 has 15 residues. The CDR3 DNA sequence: TGTGCCAGCAGCACGGACAGGGGGCTGATGGAGACCCAGTACTTC. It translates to CASSTDRGLMETQYF.

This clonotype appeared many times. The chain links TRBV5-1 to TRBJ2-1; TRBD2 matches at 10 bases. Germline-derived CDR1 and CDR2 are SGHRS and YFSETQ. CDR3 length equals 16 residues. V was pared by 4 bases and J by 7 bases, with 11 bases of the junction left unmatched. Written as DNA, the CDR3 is TGCGCCAGCAGCAGCCAAGGGACTAGCGATATGAATGAGCAGTTCTTC. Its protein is CASSSQGTSDMNEQFF.

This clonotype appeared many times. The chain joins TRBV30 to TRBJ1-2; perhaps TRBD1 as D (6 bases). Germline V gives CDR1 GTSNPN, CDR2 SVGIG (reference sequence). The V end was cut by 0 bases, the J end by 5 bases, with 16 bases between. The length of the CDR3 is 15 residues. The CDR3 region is CAWSVQSGTRYGYTF. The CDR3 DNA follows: TGTGCCTGGAGTGTCCAATCCGGGACAAGATATGGCTACACCTTC.

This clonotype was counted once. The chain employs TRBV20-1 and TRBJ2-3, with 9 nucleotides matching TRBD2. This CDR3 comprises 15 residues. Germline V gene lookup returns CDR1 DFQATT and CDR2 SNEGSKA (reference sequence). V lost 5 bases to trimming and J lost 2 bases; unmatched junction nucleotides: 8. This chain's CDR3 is CSAPRSGGTTDTQYF. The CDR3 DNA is TGCAGTGCTCCCAGGAGCGGGGGGACCACAGATACGCAGTATTTT.

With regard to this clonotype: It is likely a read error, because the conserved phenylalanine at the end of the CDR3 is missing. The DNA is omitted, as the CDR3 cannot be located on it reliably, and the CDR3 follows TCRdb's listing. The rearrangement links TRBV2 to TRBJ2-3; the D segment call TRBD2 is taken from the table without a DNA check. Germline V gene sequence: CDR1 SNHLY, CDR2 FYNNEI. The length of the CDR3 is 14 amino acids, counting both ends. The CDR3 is CVSSGTSGRAVQYL.

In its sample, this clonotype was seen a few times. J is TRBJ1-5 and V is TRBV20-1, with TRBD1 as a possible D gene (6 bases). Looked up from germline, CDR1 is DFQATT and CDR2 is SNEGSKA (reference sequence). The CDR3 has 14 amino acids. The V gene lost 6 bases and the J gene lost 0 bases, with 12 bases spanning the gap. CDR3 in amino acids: CSAQEGDSNQPQHF. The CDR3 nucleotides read TGCAGTGCCCAGGAGGGGGATAGCAATCAGCCCCAGCATTTT.

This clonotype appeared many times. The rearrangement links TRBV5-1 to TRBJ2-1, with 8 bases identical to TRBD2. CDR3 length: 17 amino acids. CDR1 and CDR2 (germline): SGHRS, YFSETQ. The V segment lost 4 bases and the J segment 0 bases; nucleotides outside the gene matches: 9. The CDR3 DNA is TGCGCCAGCAGCCGGGGGGGCCAGCAGCGCTCCTACAATGAGCAGTTCTTC. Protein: CASSRGGQQRSYNEQFF.

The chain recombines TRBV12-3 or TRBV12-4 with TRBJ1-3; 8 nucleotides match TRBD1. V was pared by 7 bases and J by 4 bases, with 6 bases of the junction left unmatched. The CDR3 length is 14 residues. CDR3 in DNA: TGTGCCAGCAACCCACAGGGGGGCGGAAACACCATATATTTT. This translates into CASNPQGGGNTIYF.

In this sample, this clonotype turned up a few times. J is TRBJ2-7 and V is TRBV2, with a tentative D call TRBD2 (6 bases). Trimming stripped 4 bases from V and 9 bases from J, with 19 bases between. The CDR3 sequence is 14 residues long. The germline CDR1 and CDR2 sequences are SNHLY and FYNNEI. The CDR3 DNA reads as TGTGCCAGCAGTGGTCAGCGGAGGGCGGTCGGGCAGTACTTC. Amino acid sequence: CASSGQRRAVGQYF.

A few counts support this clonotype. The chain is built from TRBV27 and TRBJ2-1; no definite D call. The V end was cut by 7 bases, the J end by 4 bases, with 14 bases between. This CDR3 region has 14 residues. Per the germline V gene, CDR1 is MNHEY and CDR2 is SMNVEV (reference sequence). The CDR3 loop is CASTNDPGYNEQFF. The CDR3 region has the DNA TGTGCCAGCACCAATGATCCAGGTTACAATGAGCAGTTCTTC.

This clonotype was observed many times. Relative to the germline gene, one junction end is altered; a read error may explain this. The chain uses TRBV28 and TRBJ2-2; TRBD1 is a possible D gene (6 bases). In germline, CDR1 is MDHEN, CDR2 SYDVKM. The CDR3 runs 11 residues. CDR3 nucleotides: TGTGCCAGCAGTTTCTCAGGGGAACTGTTTTTT. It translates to CASSFSGELFF.

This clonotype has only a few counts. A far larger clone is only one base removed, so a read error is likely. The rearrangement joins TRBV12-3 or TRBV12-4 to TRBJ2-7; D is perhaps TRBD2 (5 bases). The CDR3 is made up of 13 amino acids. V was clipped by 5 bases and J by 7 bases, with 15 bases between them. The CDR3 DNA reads TGTGCCAGCAGTAGCGGTTCCTACAATGAGCAGTACTTC. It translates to CASSSGSYNEQYF.